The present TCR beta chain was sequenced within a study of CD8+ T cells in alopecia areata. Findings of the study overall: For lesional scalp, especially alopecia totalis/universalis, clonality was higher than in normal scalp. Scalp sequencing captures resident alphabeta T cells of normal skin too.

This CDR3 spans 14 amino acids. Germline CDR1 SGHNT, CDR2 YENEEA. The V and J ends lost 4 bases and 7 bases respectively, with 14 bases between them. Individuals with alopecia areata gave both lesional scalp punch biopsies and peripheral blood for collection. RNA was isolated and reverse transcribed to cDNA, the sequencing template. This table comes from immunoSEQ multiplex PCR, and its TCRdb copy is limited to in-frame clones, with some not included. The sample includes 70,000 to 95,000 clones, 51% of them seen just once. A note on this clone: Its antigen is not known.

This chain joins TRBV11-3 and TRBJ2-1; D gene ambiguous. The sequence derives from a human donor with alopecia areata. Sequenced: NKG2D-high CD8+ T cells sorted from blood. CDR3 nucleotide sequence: TGTGCCAGCAGCTCCATGGGTCCGGAAAATGAGCAGTTCTTC. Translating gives CASSSMGPENEQFF.